Listed here are 31 T cell receptor beta chains from one sample, sequenced in a study of cytomegalovirus exposure and HLA in healthy donors. The study ran its PCR with 60 Vbeta and 13 Jbeta primers. Assay: immunoSEQ multiplex PCR; the TCRdb copy retains only in-frame clones and omits some. The sample contains roughly 160,000 clones, around 84% of which appear only once. Input material: PBMCs. These receptors were taken from a boy aged 2 to 10 in good health and CMV-seronegative.

The rearrangement links TRBV10-1 to TRBJ2-7; 10 bases are shared with TRBD1. The CDR3 runs to 14 residues. CDR1 and CDR2 from the germline V gene are WNHNN and SYGVQD (reference sequence). Trimming at V came to 4 bases and at J to 3 bases, leaving 3 bases not matched to a gene. The CDR3 protein is CASSGRTGGYEQYV. The CDR3 DNA reads TGCGCCAGCAGTGGGAGGACAGGGGGCTACGAGCAGTACGTC.

This chain connects TRBV6-4 to TRBJ2-3, with 9 bases matching TRBD1. The germline gives CDR1 MRHNA, CDR2 SNTAGT. The CDR3 spans 17 residues. After removal of 0 bases from V and 1 base from J, the junction contained 5 bases not matched to a gene. The CDR3: CASSDSVQGAGTDTQYF. The CDR3 nucleotides read TGTGCCAGCAGTGACTCCGTACAGGGGGCCGGCACAGATACGCAGTATTTT.

The CDR3 sequence: CASSLETPRSTNEKLFF. The CDR3 bases are TGTGCCAGCAGCCTCGAGACACCTCGTTCAACTAATGAAAAACTGTTTTTT. The rearrangement links TRBV2 to TRBJ1-4, with no clear D. The germline V and J ends were trimmed by 6 bases and 0 bases, with 17 bases remaining between them. The length of the CDR3 is 17 residues. Looked up from germline, CDR1 is SNHLY and CDR2 is FYNNEI.

The gene calls are TRBV28 and TRBJ2-1; 10 bases align to TRBD1. Germline V lookup: CDR1 MDHEN, CDR2 SYDVKM. The CDR3 is made up of 15 amino acids. V trimming: 4 bases; J trimming: 5 bases; junction bases outside the gene matches: 5. The CDR3 protein is CASSSRDRGHNEQFF. The CDR3 nucleotides are TGTGCCAGCAGTTCCCGGGACAGGGGCCACAATGAGCAGTTCTTC.

The chain recombines TRBV2 with TRBJ2-5; 8 bases fit TRBD2. The J segment lost 6 bases and the V segment lost 2 bases, leaving 11 bases of the junction unmatched. CDR1 SNHLY and CDR2 FYNNEI come from the germline V gene. CDR3 length equals 16 residues. CDR3 nucleotide sequence: TGTGCCAGCAGTGAAACCGTCGGGGGGGCCGGGAAGACCCAGTACTTC. It yields the protein CASSETVGGAGKTQYF. Full variable domain (missing parts from reference TRBV2 and TRBJ2-5): EPEVTQTPSHQVTQMGQEVILRCVPISNHLYFYWYRQILGQKVEFLVSFYNNEISEKSEIFDDQFSVERPDGSNFTLKIRSTKLEDSAMYFCASSETVGGAGKTQYFGPGTRLLVL.

This clone was detected once. V is TRBV7-2 and J is TRBJ2-1, with TRBD2 matching over 11 bases. The length of the CDR3 is 15 residues. After removal of 1 base from V and 4 bases from J, the junction contained 0 bases not matched to a gene. CDR1 is SGHTA and CDR2 is FQGNSA in the germline V gene. CDR3 in DNA: TGTGCCAGCAGCTTAGGGACTAGCGGGTACAATGAGCAGTTCTTC. This sequence encodes CASSLGTSGYNEQFF.

The gene calls are TRBV5-4 and TRBJ1-4; maybe TRBD1 (6 bases). V lost 4 bases and J lost 10, with 23 bases in between. CDR1 is SGHNT, CDR2 YYREEE, per germline (reference sequence). The CDR3 consists of 16 residues. CDR3 in amino acids: CASSPRRGHPWGKLFF. As DNA, the CDR3 is TGTGCCAGCAGCCCCCGGCGGGGGCACCCCTGGGGAAAACTGTTTTTT.

J is TRBJ2-2 and V is TRBV2; D remains unclear. V was pared by 7 bases and J by 4 bases, with 10 bases between. CDR3 size: 13 residues. Germline CDR1 SNHLY, CDR2 FYNNEI. This CDR3 is CASMGRPTGELFF. DNA for the CDR3: TGTGCCAGCATGGGCCGCCCCACCGGGGAGCTGTTTTTT. Filled out from reference TRBV2 and TRBJ2-2, the complete variable domain reads EPEVTQTPSHQVTQMGQEVILRCVPISNHLYFYWYRQILGQKVEFLVSFYNNEISEKSEIFDDQFSVERPDGSNFTLKIRSTKLEDSAMYFCASMGRPTGELFFGEGSRLTVL.

The J gene is TRBJ2-7, the V gene TRBV28; perhaps TRBD1 as D (7 bases). With 6 bases removed from V and 3 bases from J, the gap between germline ends came to 18 bases. The CDR3 runs 15 residues. The V gene's germline CDR1 is MDHEN and CDR2 SYDVKM. CDR3 nucleotides: TGTGCCAGCAGCTCCCCCCCAGGGGGGCTCTACGAGCAGTACTTC. Encoded protein: CASSSPPGGLYEQYF.

This clone was found once. V usage is TRBV6-4 and J usage is TRBJ2-5; 10 bases align to TRBD1. This CDR3 is built from 15 residues. Germline V lookup: CDR1 MRHNA, CDR2 SNTAGT. V dropped 6 bases and J dropped 2; count of bases not matched to a gene: 6. The CDR3: CASSTGTGDQETQYF. DNA for the CDR3: TGTGCCAGCAGCACCGGGACAGGGGATCAAGAGACCCAGTACTTC.

V is TRBV10-3 and J is TRBJ1-1; perhaps TRBD1 as D (6 bases). The V and J ends lost 6 bases and 1 base respectively, with 12 bases between them. The germline V gene encodes CDR1 ENHRY and CDR2 SYGVKD. CDR3 length: 14 residues. CDR3 loop: CAISPTGRNTEAFF. The CDR3 region has the DNA TGTGCCATCAGCCCAACAGGGAGGAACACTGAAGCTTTCTTT.

This clone appeared a few times. The CDR3 sequence is CASSEVGGGPTDTQYF. DNA for the CDR3: TGTGCCAGCAGTGAAGTGGGGGGAGGGCCTACAGATACGCAGTATTTT. J is TRBJ2-3 and V is TRBV6-1; 7 nucleotides line up with TRBD2. Trimming cost V 1 base and J 3 bases; bases outside gene matches: 7. This CDR3 region has 16 residues. CDR1 and CDR2 (germline): MNHNS, SASEGT.

The rearrangement links TRBV4-1 to TRBJ1-2, with 8 bases matching TRBD1. The trim removed 3 bases at V and 11 bases at J, leaving 11 bases unmatched. There are 14 residues in the CDR3. CDR1 is MGHRA and CDR2 is YSYEKL in the germline V gene. CDR3 residues: CASSQPGQGFRYTF. The DNA for the CDR3 is TGCGCCAGCAGCCAGCCCGGACAGGGTTTTCGGTACACCTTC.

The chain links TRBV10-3 to TRBJ2-7; 8 nucleotides align to TRBD1. Germline CDR1 reads ENHRY; CDR2 reads SYGVKD. The CDR3 contains 15 residues. The ends lost 8 bases at V and 4 bases at J; junction bases unmatched: 13. CDR3 in amino acids: CAILMTGAGRYEQYF. As DNA, the CDR3 is TGTGCCATCCTAATGACAGGGGCGGGTCGGTACGAGCAGTACTTC.

Turning to this clone: One junction end does not reproduce the germline sequence, and a read error may be involved. The rearrangement links TRBV7-9 to TRBJ1-2; the D is unclear. The CDR3 runs 18 residues. The germline V gene encodes CDR1 SEHNR and CDR2 FQNEAQ (reference sequence). The CDR3 spells CSSSLHRTASRWDYGYTF. The CDR3 DNA sequence: TGTTCCAGCAGCTTACATCGAACAGCCTCCCGGTGGGACTATGGCTACACCTTC.

The chain joins TRBV27 to TRBJ1-5; tentatively, D is TRBD1 (5 bases). V was cut by 8 bases and J by 4 bases, with 9 bases left in between. CDR1 is MNHEY, CDR2 SMNVEV, per germline (reference sequence). This CDR3 contains 12 residues. The CDR3 is CASGNRNQPQHF. The CDR3 nucleotides read TGTGCCAGCGGAAACAGGAATCAGCCCCAGCATTTT.

The chain employs TRBV28 and TRBJ1-1; TRBD1 is a possible D gene (5 bases). Germline CDR1 reads MDHEN; CDR2 reads SYDVKM. Trimming removed 2 bases from V and 6 bases from J, with 10 bases in between. The CDR3 sequence is 13 residues long. The CDR3 DNA sequence: TGTGCCAGCAGTTTACGGGGGAAGGCTGAAGCTTTCTTT. This translates into CASSLRGKAEAFF.

J is TRBJ2-7 and V is TRBV29-1; TRBD1 aligns across 11 bases. The CDR3 is made up of 13 amino acids. Trimming took 5 bases from V and 3 from J; bases not matched to a gene: 3. CDR1 is SQVTM and CDR2 is ANQGSEA in the germline V gene. The CDR3 loop reads CSVPDRGLYEQYV. The CDR3 bases are TGCAGCGTTCCGGACAGGGGGCTCTACGAGCAGTACGTC.

The chain couples TRBV30 to TRBJ2-7; D is unresolved. CDR1 and CDR2 from the germline V gene are GTSNPN and SVGIG (reference sequence). Trimming stripped 1 base from V and 2 bases from J, with 6 bases between. This CDR3 has 12 residues. CDR3 region: CAWSAEPYEQYF. The CDR3, as DNA: TGTGCCTGGAGTGCAGAACCCTACGAGCAGTACTTC.

The rearrangement uses TRBV5-6 and TRBJ2-3; 8 bases match TRBD2. J was trimmed by 5 bases and V by 3 bases; bases with no gene match: 14. Looked up from germline, CDR1 is SGHDT and CDR2 is YYEEEE. CDR3 length equals 17 residues. Here the CDR3 reads CASSSAGEAGGKDTQYF. The CDR3 bases are TGTGCCAGCAGCTCCGCCGGGGAGGCGGGAGGTAAAGATACGCAGTATTTT.

The rearrangement uses TRBV19 and TRBJ2-1; D is perhaps TRBD2 (6 bases). The V end lost 3 bases, the J end lost 7 bases, and 25 bases lay between the germline ends. There are 18 residues in the CDR3. The germline V gene encodes CDR1 LNHDA and CDR2 SQIVND (reference sequence). The CDR3: CASSIARVGGNLGNEQFF. As DNA, the CDR3 is TGTGCCAGTAGTATCGCCCGTGTCGGAGGGAACCTTGGGAATGAGCAGTTCTTC.

This chain connects TRBV19 to TRBJ1-4; a weak D match, TRBD1 (6 bases). V was trimmed by 4 bases and J by 0 bases, leaving 15 bases between them. CDR3 length equals 17 residues. From germline, CDR1 is LNHDA and CDR2 SQIVND (reference sequence). The CDR3 spells CASSKPHGQSTNEKLFF. For the CDR3, the DNA is TGTGCCAGTAGTAAGCCTCATGGACAGTCAACTAATGAAAAACTGTTTTTT. The complete variable domain, with remaining parts taken from reference TRBV19 and TRBJ1-4, reads DGGITQSPKYLFRKEGQNVTLSCEQNLNHDAMYWYRQDPGQGLRLIYYSQIVNDFQKGDIAEGYSVSREKKESFPLTVTSAQKNPTAFYLCASSKPHGQSTNEKLFFGSGTQLSVL.

The J gene is TRBJ2-7, the V gene TRBV23-1, with a possible D match to TRBD1 (5 bases). TRBV23-1 is an open reading frame whose function is uncertain. This CDR3 contains 14 residues. V lost 2 bases to trimming and J lost 2 bases, with 10 bases between them. The CDR3 DNA is TGCGCCAGCAGTCAAACAACAGGTCCCTACGAGCAGTACGTC. It specifies CASSQTTGPYEQYV.

The J gene is TRBJ2-5, the V gene TRBV28; TRBD2 might be the D (6 bases). The CDR3 length is 15 residues. The germline V and J ends were trimmed by 6 bases and 5 bases, with 19 bases remaining between them. Looked up from germline, CDR1 is MDHEN and CDR2 is SYDVKM. The CDR3: CASRFPGSEGETQYF. Here the CDR3 DNA reads TGTGCCAGCAGATTCCCCGGGTCGGAGGGGGAGACCCAGTACTTC.

The chain couples TRBV15 to TRBJ1-3; perhaps TRBD1 as D (6 bases). Germline V gene data show CDR1 as LNHNV and CDR2 as YYDKDF (reference sequence). CDR3 length equals 16 residues. The ends were cut back, 0 bases at V and 0 bases at J, with 9 bases in the middle. In nucleotides, the CDR3 is TGTGCCACCAGCAGAGACCGGGGGGCCTCTGGAAACACCATATATTTT. Protein: CATSRDRGASGNTIYF.

The rearrangement links TRBV30 to TRBJ1-6, with D possibly being TRBD1 (6 bases). The CDR3 is made up of 15 amino acids. CDR1 and CDR2 (germline): GTSNPN, SVGIG (reference sequence). Trimming removed 1 base at V and 4 bases at J, with 11 bases between. The CDR3 sequence is CAWSARGGYNSPLHF. DNA for the CDR3: TGTGCCTGGAGTGCACGAGGGGGTTATAATTCACCCCTCCACTTT. Full variable domain (outside the CDR3, taken from reference TRBV30 and TRBJ1-6): SQTIHQWPATLVQPVGSPLSLECTVEGTSNPNLYWYRQAAGRGLQLLFYSVGIGQISSEVPQNLSASRPQDRQFILSSKKLLLSDSGFYLCAWSARGGYNSPLHFGNGTRLTVT.

J is TRBJ2-4 and V is TRBV6-5, with 9 nucleotides matching TRBD1. CDR1 MNHEY and CDR2 SVGAGI come from the germline V gene. Unmatched junction bases numbered 4, after V lost 5 bases and J lost 8 bases. CDR3 size: 13 residues. The CDR3 DNA is TGTGCCAGCAGTCCCCGACAGGGGGACATTCAGTACTTC. Its protein is CASSPRQGDIQYF.

The V and J genes are TRBV7-9 and TRBJ1-1; possibly TRBD1 for D (5 bases). The germline V gene encodes CDR1 SEHNR and CDR2 FQNEAQ (reference sequence). Trimming pared 2 bases from V and 6 bases from J, leaving 16 bases between. The CDR3 has 15 amino acids. The CDR3 DNA is TGTGCCAGCAGCTTATCCGGCCCCGCGGGGGCTGAAGCTTTCTTT. It translates to CASSLSGPAGAEAFF.

The rearrangement links TRBV5-1 to TRBJ2-3, with D possibly TRBD1 on 5 matching bases. Germline V gene sequence: CDR1 SGHRS, CDR2 YFSETQ. The CDR3 is 15 residues long. Trimming cost V 0 bases and J 3 bases, with 11 bases left between them. The CDR3 loop is CASSLAGKWTDTQYF. CDR3 coding DNA: TGCGCCAGCAGCTTGGCAGGGAAATGGACAGATACGCAGTATTTT. Based on the CDR3 plus reference TRBV5-1 and TRBJ2-3, the full variable domain is KAGVTQTPRYLIKTRGQQVTLSCSPISGHRSVSWYQQTPGQGLQFLFEYFSETQRNKGNFPGRFSGRQFSNSRSEMNVSTLELGDSALYLCASSLAGKWTDTQYFGPGTRLTVL.

The chain recombines TRBV28 with TRBJ1-4, with TRBD1 matching 7 bases. The CDR3 totals 14 residues. V was pared by 7 bases and J by 8 bases, with 10 bases of the junction left unmatched. CDR1 and CDR2 (germline): MDHEN, SYDVKM. The CDR3 coding sequence is TGTGCCAGCACGAACCTCCCAGGGGGGGAAAAACTGTTTTTT. This translates into CASTNLPGGEKLFF.

The CDR3 region has the DNA TGTGCCAGCAGTGCCTCCCCGGGGGGTCCTTGGGATACGCAGTATTTT. Translating gives CASSASPGGPWDTQYF. The chain carries TRBV25-1 and TRBJ2-3, with TRBD2 identical over 7 bases. This CDR3 contains 16 residues. The V gene's germline CDR1 is MGHDK and CDR2 SYGVNS. Trimming took 4 bases from V and 6 from J; bases not matched to a gene: 13. The full variable domain, rest sourced from reference TRBV25-1 and TRBJ2-3, is EADIYQTPRYLVIGTGKKITLECSQTMGHDKMYWYQQDPGMELHLIHYSYGVNSTEKGDLSSESTVSRIRTEHFPLTLESARPSHTSQYLCASSASPGGPWDTQYFGPGTRLTVL.